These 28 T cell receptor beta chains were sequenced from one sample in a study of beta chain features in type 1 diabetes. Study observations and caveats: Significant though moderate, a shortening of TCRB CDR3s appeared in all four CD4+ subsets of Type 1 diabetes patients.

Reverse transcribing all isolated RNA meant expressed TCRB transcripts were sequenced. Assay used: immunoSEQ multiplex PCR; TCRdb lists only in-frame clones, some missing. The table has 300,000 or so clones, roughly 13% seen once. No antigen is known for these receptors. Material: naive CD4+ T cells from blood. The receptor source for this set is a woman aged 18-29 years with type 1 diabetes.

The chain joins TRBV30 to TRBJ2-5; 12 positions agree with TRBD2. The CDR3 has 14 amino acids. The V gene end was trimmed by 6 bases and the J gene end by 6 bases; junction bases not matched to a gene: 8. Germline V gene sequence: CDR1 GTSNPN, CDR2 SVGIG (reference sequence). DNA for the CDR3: TGTGCCTGTACGACTAGCGGGAGAGAGAAGACCCAGTACTTC. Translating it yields CACTTSGREKTQYF.

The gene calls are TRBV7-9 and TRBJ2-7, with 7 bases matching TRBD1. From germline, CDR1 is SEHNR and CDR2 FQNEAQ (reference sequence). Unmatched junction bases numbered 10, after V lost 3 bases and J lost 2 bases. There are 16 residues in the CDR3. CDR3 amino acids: CASSFPQGVGTYEQYF. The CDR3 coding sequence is TGTGCCAGCAGCTTCCCTCAGGGGGTGGGAACCTACGAGCAGTACTTC.

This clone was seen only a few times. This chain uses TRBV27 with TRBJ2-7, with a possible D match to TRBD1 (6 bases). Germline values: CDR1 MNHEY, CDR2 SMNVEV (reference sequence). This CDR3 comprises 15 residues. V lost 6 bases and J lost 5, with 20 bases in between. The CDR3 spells CASRPRGTFSDEQYF. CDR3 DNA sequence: TGTGCCAGCAGACCCAGGGGAACTTTTAGCGACGAGCAGTACTTC.

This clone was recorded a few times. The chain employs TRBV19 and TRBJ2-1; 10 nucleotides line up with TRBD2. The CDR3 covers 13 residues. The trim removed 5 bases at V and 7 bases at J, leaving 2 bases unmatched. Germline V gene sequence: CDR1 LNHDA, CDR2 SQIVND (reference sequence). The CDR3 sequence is CASSSSGRNEQFF. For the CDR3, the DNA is TGTGCCAGTAGTTCTAGCGGGAGAAATGAGCAGTTCTTC.

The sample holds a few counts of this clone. The CDR3 protein is CASEGWRGGQDTQYF. The DNA of the CDR3 is TGTGCCAGTGAGGGCTGGCGGGGGGGCCAAGATACGCAGTATTTT. The chain has TRBV19 and TRBJ2-3; 9 nucleotides agree with TRBD2. Unmatched junction bases numbered 11, after V lost 8 bases and J lost 5 bases. The germline V gene encodes CDR1 LNHDA and CDR2 SQIVND (reference sequence). This CDR3 is built from 15 residues.

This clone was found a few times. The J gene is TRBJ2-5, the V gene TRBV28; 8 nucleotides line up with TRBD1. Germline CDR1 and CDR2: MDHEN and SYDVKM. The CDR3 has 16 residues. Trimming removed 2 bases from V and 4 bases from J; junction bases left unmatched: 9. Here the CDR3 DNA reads TGTGCCAGCAGTTTAAGGCCGGGCAGGGGGCCAGAGACCCAGTACTTC. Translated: CASSLRPGRGPETQYF.

The CDR3 region has the DNA TGTGCCAGCAGTCCAGCGGCTGGTGGGCAGTTCTTC. As protein: CASSPAAGGQFF. V and J are TRBV6-6 and TRBJ2-1, with D possibly TRBD2 on 5 matching bases. CDR1 and CDR2 from the germline V gene are MNHNY and SVGAGI (reference sequence). This CDR3 contains 12 residues. Trimming cost V 5 bases and J 12 bases, with 14 bases left between them.

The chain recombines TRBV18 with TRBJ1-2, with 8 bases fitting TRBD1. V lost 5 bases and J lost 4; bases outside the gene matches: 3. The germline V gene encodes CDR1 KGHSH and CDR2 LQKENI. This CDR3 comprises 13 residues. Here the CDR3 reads CASSTDRAYGYTF. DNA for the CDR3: TGTGCCAGCTCAACGGACAGGGCCTATGGCTACACCTTC.

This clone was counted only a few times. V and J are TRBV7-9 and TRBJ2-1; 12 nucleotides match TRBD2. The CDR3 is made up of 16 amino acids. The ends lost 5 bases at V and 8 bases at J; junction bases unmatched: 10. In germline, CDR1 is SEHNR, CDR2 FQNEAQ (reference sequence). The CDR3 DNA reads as TGTGCCAGCAGCCAGACCCGGACTAGCGGGATGCATGAGCAGTTCTTC. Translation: CASSQTRTSGMHEQFF.

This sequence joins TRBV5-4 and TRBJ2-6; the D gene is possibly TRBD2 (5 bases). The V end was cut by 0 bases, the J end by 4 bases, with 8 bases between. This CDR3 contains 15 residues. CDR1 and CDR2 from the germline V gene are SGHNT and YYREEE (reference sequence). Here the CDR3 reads CASSLAGIGANVLTF. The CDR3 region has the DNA TGTGCCAGCAGCTTGGCGGGGATAGGGGCCAACGTCCTGACTTTC.

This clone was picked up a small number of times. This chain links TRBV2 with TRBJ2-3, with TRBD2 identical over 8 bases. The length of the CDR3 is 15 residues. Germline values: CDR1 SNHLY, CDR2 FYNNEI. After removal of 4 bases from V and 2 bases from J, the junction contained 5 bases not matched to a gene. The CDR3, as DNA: TGTGCCAGCAGTGGTCTAGCGGGTAACACAGATACGCAGTATTTT. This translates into CASSGLAGNTDTQYF. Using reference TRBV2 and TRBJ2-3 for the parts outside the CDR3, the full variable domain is EPEVTQTPSHQVTQMGQEVILRCVPISNHLYFYWYRQILGQKVEFLVSFYNNEISEKSEIFDDQFSVERPDGSNFTLKIRSTKLEDSAMYFCASSGLAGNTDTQYFGPGTRLTVL.

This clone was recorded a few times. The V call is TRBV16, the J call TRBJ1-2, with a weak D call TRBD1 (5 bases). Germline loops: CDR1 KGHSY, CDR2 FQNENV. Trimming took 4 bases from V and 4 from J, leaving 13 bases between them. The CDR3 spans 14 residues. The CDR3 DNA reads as TGTGCCAGCAGCCGCCCACAGGCGAGCTATGGCTACACCTTC. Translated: CASSRPQASYGYTF. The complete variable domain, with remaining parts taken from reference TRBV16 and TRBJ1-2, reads GEEVAQTPKHLVRGEGQKAKLYCAPIKGHSYVFWYQQVLKNEFKFLISFQNENVFDETGMPKERFSAKCLPNSPCSLEIQATKLEDSAVYFCASSRPQASYGYTFGSGTRLTVV.

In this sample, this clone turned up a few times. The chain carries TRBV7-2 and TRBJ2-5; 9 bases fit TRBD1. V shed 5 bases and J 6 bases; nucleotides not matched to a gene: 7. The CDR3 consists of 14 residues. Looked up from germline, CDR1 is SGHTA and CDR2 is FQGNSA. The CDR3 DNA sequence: TGTGCCAGCAGCACCGGGACAGGGTTAAAGACCCAGTACTTC. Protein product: CASSTGTGLKTQYF.

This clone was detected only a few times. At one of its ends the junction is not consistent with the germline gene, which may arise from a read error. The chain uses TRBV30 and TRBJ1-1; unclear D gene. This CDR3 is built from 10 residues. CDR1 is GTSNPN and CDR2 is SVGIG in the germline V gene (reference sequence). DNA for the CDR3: TGTGCCTGGAGTGGGCCCAAGGAGGTCTTT. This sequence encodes CAWSGPKEVF.

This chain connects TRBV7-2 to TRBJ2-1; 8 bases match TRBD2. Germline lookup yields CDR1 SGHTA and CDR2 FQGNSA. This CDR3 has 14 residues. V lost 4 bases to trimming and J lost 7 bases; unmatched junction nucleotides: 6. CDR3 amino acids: CASSSSGSINEQFF. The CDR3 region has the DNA TGTGCCAGCAGCTCCAGCGGGAGTATAAATGAGCAGTTCTTC.

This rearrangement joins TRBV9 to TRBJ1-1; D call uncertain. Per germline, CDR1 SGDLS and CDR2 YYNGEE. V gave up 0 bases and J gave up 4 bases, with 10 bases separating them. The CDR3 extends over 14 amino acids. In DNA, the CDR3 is TGTGCCAGCAGCGTAGGACGGGTGGGCACTGAAGCTTTCTTT. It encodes CASSVGRVGTEAFF. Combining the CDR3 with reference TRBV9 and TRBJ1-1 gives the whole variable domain DSGVTQTPKHLITATGQRVTLRCSPRSGDLSVYWYQQSLDQGLQFLIQYYNGEERAKGNILERFSAQQFPDLHSELNLSSLELGDSALYFCASSVGRVGTEAFFGQGTRLTVV.

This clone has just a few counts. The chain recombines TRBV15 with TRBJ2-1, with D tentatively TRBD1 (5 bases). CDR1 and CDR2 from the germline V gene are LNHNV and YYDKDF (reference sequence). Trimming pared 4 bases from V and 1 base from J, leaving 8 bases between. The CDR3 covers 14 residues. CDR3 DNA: TGTGCCACCAGCATAAGACAGTCCTACAATGAGCAGTTCTTC. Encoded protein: CATSIRQSYNEQFF.

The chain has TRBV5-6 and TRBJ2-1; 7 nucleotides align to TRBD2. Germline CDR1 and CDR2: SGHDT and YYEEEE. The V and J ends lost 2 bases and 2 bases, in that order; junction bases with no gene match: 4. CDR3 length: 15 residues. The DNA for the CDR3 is TGTGCCAGCAGCTTTAGACTAGCTCCCTACAATGAGCAGTTCTTC. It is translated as CASSFRLAPYNEQFF.

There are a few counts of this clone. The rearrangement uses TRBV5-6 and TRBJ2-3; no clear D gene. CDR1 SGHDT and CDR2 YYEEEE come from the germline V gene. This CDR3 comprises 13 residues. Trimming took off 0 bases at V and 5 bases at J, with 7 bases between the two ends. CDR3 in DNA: TGTGCCAGCAGCTTGGCGGGTGGAGATACGCAGTATTTT. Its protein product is CASSLAGGDTQYF.

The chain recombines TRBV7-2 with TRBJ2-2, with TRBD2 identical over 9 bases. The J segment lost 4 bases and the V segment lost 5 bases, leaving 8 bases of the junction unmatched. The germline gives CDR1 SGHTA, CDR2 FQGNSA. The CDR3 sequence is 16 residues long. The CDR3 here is CASSPPGGRATGELFF. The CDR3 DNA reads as TGTGCCAGCAGCCCCCCGGGCGGGAGGGCCACCGGGGAGCTGTTTTTT.

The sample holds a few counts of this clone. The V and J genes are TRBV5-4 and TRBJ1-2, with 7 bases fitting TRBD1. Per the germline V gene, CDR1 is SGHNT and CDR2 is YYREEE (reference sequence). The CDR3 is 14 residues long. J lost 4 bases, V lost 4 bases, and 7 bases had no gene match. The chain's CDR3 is CASSPPGQSYGYTF. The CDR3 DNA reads TGTGCCAGCAGCCCACCGGGACAGTCCTATGGCTACACCTTC. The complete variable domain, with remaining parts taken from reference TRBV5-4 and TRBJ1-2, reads ETGVTQSPTHLIKTRGQQVTLRCSSQSGHNTVSWYQQALGQGPQFIFQYYREEENGRGNFPPRFSGLQFPNYSSELNVNALELDDSALYLCASSPPGQSYGYTFGSGTRLTVV.

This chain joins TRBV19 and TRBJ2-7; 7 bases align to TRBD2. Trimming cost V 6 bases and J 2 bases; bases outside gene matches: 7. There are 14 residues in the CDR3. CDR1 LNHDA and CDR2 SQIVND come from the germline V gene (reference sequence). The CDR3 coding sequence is TGTGCCAGTAGCAACAGCGGGGCACCCTACGAGCAGTACGTC. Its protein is CASSNSGAPYEQYV.

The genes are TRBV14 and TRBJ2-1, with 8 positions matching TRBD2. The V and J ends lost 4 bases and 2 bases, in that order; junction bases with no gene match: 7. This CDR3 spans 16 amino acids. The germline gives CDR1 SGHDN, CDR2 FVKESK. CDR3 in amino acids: CASSPRGGGTYNEQFF. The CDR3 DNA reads TGTGCCAGCAGCCCCCGGGGGGGAGGAACCTACAATGAGCAGTTCTTC.

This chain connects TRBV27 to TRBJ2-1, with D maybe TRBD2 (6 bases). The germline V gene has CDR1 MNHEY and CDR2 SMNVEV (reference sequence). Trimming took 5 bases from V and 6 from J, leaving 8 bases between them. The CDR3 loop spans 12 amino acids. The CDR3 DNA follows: TGTGCCAGCAGTGAGGGAGGCAATGAGCAGTTCTTC. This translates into CASSEGGNEQFF.

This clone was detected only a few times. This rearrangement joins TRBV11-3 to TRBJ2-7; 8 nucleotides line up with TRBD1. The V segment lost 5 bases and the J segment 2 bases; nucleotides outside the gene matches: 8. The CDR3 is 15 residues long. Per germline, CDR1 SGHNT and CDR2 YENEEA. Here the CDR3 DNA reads TGTGCCAGCAGCAGCCAGGACAGGGTCCCCTACGAGCAGTACGTC. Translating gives CASSSQDRVPYEQYV.

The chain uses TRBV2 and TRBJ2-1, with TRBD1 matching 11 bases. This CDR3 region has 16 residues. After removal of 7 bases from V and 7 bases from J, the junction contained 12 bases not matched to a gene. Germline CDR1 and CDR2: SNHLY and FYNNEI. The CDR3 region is CASNVVGTGGGNEQFF. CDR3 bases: TGTGCCAGCAACGTTGTGGGGACAGGGGGTGGGAATGAGCAGTTCTTC.

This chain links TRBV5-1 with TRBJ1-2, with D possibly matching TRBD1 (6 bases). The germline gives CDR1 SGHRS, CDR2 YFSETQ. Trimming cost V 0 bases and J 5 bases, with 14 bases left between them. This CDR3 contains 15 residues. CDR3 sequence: CASSLEPGEGYGYTF. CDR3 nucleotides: TGCGCCAGCAGCTTGGAACCAGGGGAAGGGTATGGCTACACCTTC.

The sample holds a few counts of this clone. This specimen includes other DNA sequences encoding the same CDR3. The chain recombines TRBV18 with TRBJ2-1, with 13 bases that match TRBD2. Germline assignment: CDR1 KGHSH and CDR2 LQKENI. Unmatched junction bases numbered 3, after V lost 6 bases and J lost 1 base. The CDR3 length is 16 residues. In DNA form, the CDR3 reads TGTGCCAGCTCCCCGACTAGCGGGAGGTCCTACAATGAGCAGTTCTTC. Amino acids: CASSPTSGRSYNEQFF.